The entry below describes one T cell receptor (beta chain). TCRdb keeps only in-frame clones here, not all; method: immunoSEQ multiplex PCR. The sample consists of some 200,000 clones, 87% of them appearing once. This sample is drawn from a study of blood T cell repertoires in COVID-19. Study details: Some COVID-19 samples were acute and others convalescent; all came from the United States, Italy and Spain. T cells, B-cell-depleted T cells, or PBMCs provided the cDNA or gDNA that served as material.

Source material: PBMCs or T cells enriched from blood (not recorded which). This clonotype was obtained from a man between 25 and 39 years old in a cohort exposed to, infected with or recovered from COVID-19 (not recorded which).

CDR3 loop: CASSLGRQGYEQYF. The DNA for the CDR3 is TGTGCCAGCAGCTTAGGTCGGCAGGGCTACGAGCAGTACTTC. This sequence joins TRBV7-2 and TRBJ2-7; perhaps TRBD1 as D (5 bases). V was shortened by 1 base and J by 3 bases, with 10 bases between the two germline ends. The CDR3 spans 14 residues. CDR1 is SGHTA and CDR2 is FQGNSA in the germline V gene.